These 29 T cell receptor beta chains originate from one sample sequenced in a study of cytomegalovirus exposure and HLA in healthy donors. Vbeta (60) and Jbeta (13) primers were used in the PCR. Sequencing used immunoSEQ multiplex PCR; TCRdb keeps in-frame clones, though not all of them. Seen here are approximately 160,000 clones, around 86% observed once, and the top ten hold under 1%. The sequenced material came from PBMCs. The receptors derive from a girl under 10 years old in good health and CMV-seropositive.

A remark on this clone: An end of the junction differs from the germline gene, which may be a read error. CDR3 in amino acids: CSSSRDRSSYEQYF. CDR3 nucleotides: TGTTCCAGCAGCCGGGACAGGAGCTCCTACGAGCAGTACTTC. The chain employs TRBV7-9 and TRBJ2-7, with 8 bases lining up with TRBD1. Germline lookup yields CDR1 SEHNR and CDR2 FQNEAQ (reference sequence). This CDR3 spans 14 amino acids.

The chain uses TRBV27 and TRBJ1-5, with 7 bases matching TRBD1. The length of the CDR3 is 14 residues. With V trimmed by 6 bases and J by 3 bases, 5 bases remained unmatched. Per germline, CDR1 MNHEY and CDR2 SMNVEV (reference sequence). The CDR3 reads CASSQGVSNQPQHF. Here the CDR3 DNA reads TGTGCCAGCAGCCAGGGGGTTTCCAATCAGCCCCAGCATTTT.

About this clone: One end of the junction fails to match germline, which may point to a read error. This chain uses TRBV12-5 with TRBJ2-1; 14 nucleotides line up with TRBD2. The CDR3 extends over 18 amino acids. Germline V lookup: CDR1 LGHNT, CDR2 FRNRAP. The CDR3 DNA reads as TGTGCTGGTGGTCTAAGACTAGCGGGAGGGCCCACGGACAATGAGCAGTTCTTC. This codes for CAGGLRLAGGPTDNEQFF. Together with reference TRBV12-5 and TRBJ2-1, the CDR3 gives the full variable domain: DARVTQTPRHKVTEMGQEVTMRCQPILGHNTVFWYRQTMMQGLELLAYFRNRAPLDDSGMPKDRFSAEMPDATLATLKIQPSEPRDSAVYFCAGGLRLAGGPTDNEQFFGPGTRLTVL.

The gene calls are TRBV28 and TRBJ2-7; D is undetermined. Germline CDR1 MDHEN, CDR2 SYDVKM. V gave up 3 bases and J gave up 3 bases, with 6 bases separating them. This CDR3 comprises 12 residues. For the CDR3, the DNA is TGTGCCAGCAGTTTGGGCAACTACGAGCAGTACTTC. Translation gives CASSLGNYEQYF.

V gene TRBV29-1 combines with J gene TRBJ1-2, with 7 bases matching TRBD1. The V gene end was trimmed by 8 bases and the J gene end by 10 bases; junction bases not matched to a gene: 10. The CDR3 is 11 amino acids. Germline lookup yields CDR1 SQVTM and CDR2 ANQGSEA. CDR3 in amino acids: CSFRQGEAYTF. As DNA, the CDR3 is TGCAGCTTCCGACAGGGTGAGGCCTACACCTTC.

The chain is built from TRBV5-4 and TRBJ2-7; 8 nucleotides agree with TRBD2. V lost 0 bases to trimming and J lost 3 bases; unmatched junction nucleotides: 5. This CDR3 is 15 amino acids long. Germline loops: CDR1 SGHNT, CDR2 YYREEE (reference sequence). Here the CDR3 reads CASSLDPAGDYEQYF. The CDR3 DNA reads as TGTGCCAGCAGCTTGGATCCAGCGGGAGACTACGAGCAGTACTTC.

This chain connects TRBV5-1 to TRBJ1-4; TRBD1 might be the D (5 bases). This CDR3 has 16 residues. Looked up from germline, CDR1 is SGHRS and CDR2 is YFSETQ. V was pared by 0 bases and J by 4 bases, with 13 bases between. Written as DNA, the CDR3 is TGCGCCAGCAGCTTGGAATGGGGAGGGGTTAATGAAAAACTGTTTTTT. Protein: CASSLEWGGVNEKLFF.

The chain combines TRBV15 with TRBJ2-1; 7 bases are shared with TRBD2. J was trimmed by 6 bases and V by 3 bases; bases with no gene match: 8. In germline, CDR1 is LNHNV, CDR2 YYDKDF (reference sequence). The CDR3 is 15 amino acids. This CDR3 reads CATSSGREGLNEQFF. The CDR3 nucleotides are TGTGCCACCAGCAGTGGCAGGGAGGGACTCAATGAGCAGTTCTTC.

V and J are TRBV28 and TRBJ1-1; 8 bases fit TRBD1. The CDR3 is 15 amino acids. The J segment lost 4 bases and the V segment lost 5 bases, leaving 9 bases of the junction unmatched. Germline CDR1 MDHEN, CDR2 SYDVKM. The CDR3 loop is CASSRRGLGSTEAFF. The CDR3 nucleotides are TGTGCCAGCAGTCGCAGGGGGCTCGGAAGCACTGAAGCTTTCTTT.

V is TRBV2 and J is TRBJ1-1; TRBD1 might be the D (5 bases). Germline CDR1 is SNHLY and CDR2 is FYNNEI. The germline V and J ends were trimmed by 6 bases and 10 bases, with 24 bases remaining between them. The CDR3 totals 15 residues. The CDR3 reads CASRDHFRGGKVAFF. In DNA, the CDR3 is TGTGCCAGCAGAGACCATTTTCGGGGGGGGAAGGTAGCTTTCTTT.

The chain combines TRBV4-1 with TRBJ1-1; perhaps TRBD1 as D (5 bases). Trimming left V 4 bases short and J 5 bases short, with 17 bases between. Germline V lookup: CDR1 MGHRA, CDR2 YSYEKL. This CDR3 contains 15 residues. CDR3 DNA: TGCGCCAGCAGCCGAATGTCAAGGGGAGGAACTGAAGCTTTCTTT. Translating it yields CASSRMSRGGTEAFF.

The CDR3: CASSSFSGRDTGELFF. In nucleotides, the CDR3 is TGTGCCAGCAGCTCCTTTAGCGGGAGGGACACCGGGGAGCTGTTTTTT. The V and J genes are TRBV7-8 and TRBJ2-2, with 11 bases matching TRBD2. CDR3 size: 16 residues. Germline loops: CDR1 SGHVS, CDR2 FQNEAQ. J lost 3 bases, V lost 4 bases, and 4 bases had no gene match.

In its sample, this clone was seen a few times. The rearrangement joins TRBV28 to TRBJ2-1; 14 bases align to TRBD2. The length of the CDR3 is 15 residues. V trimming: 5 bases; J trimming: 6 bases; junction bases outside the gene matches: 3. Germline V lookup: CDR1 MDHEN, CDR2 SYDVKM. Here the CDR3 reads CASSIGTSGSNEQFF. DNA of the CDR3: TGTGCCAGCAGTATCGGGACTAGCGGGAGCAATGAGCAGTTCTTC.

The chain combines TRBV30 with TRBJ2-1, with D uncertain. The germline gives CDR1 GTSNPN, CDR2 SVGIG (reference sequence). The CDR3 sequence is 11 residues long. The CDR3 DNA is TGTGCGAGTAGCTCCTACAATGAGCAGTTCTTC. Protein: CASSSYNEQFF.

This clone was detected only a few times. The chain uses TRBV28 and TRBJ1-2; D not resolved. The germline CDR1 and CDR2 sequences are MDHEN and SYDVKM. Between the trimmed V and J ends, which lost 5 bases and 4 bases, there was a span of 8 bases. This CDR3 has 12 amino acids. The CDR3 nucleotides are TGTGCCAGCAGTGATAACAGCTATGGCTACACCTTC. Its translation: CASSDNSYGYTF.

This chain uses TRBV6-1 with TRBJ2-5, with TRBD2 as a possible D gene (6 bases). The better agreement between TRBJ2-7 and the DNA end casts doubt on the J call. Germline values: CDR1 MNHNS, CDR2 SASEGT. The CDR3 extends over 13 amino acids. In nucleotides, the CDR3 is TGTGCCAGCACCCGGGACTCTCCCTACGAGCAGTACTTC. It translates to CASTRDSPYEQYF.

This chain joins TRBV29-1 and TRBJ2-3, with D unclear. From germline, CDR1 is SQVTM and CDR2 ANQGSEA. V dropped 6 bases and J dropped 1 base, with 8 bases sitting between them. The CDR3 runs to 12 residues. The CDR3 DNA reads as TGCAGCGTCAAACTGGGCACAGATACGCAGTATTTT. Encoded protein: CSVKLGTDTQYF.

The V call is TRBV29-1, the J call TRBJ2-3; weak D call: TRBD2 (6 bases). The V and J ends lost 5 bases and 0 bases respectively, with 6 bases between them. The CDR3 contains 12 residues. Per the germline V gene, CDR1 is SQVTM and CDR2 is ANQGSEA. CDR3 amino acids: CSVSGSTDTQYF. The CDR3 region has the DNA TGCAGCGTTAGCGGGAGCACAGATACGCAGTATTTT.

The chain has TRBV30 and TRBJ2-5; TRBD2 aligns across 7 bases. Germline CDR1 reads GTSNPN; CDR2 reads SVGIG (reference sequence). V lost 3 bases and J lost 5; bases outside the gene matches: 12. This CDR3 has 15 residues. CDR3 loop: CAWRENGLVGETQYF. CDR3 coding DNA: TGTGCCTGGAGGGAGAACGGACTAGTGGGGGAGACCCAGTACTTC.

The V gene is TRBV19, the J gene TRBJ2-3; 9 bases line up with TRBD1. Germline loops: CDR1 LNHDA, CDR2 SQIVND (reference sequence). The CDR3 consists of 16 residues. J gave up 1 base and V 6 bases, and 8 bases lay outside the gene matches. This CDR3 is CASSPRRQGGTDTQYF. The CDR3 nucleotides read TGTGCCAGTAGCCCCCGAAGACAGGGGGGCACAGATACGCAGTATTTT.

This chain links TRBV13 with TRBJ2-1; 7 bases line up with TRBD2. Germline V CDR1 and CDR2: PRHDT, FYEKMQ (reference sequence). This CDR3 has 19 amino acids. V lost 0 bases to trimming and J lost 4 bases; unmatched junction nucleotides: 15. The CDR3 sequence is CASSLGTDGLGDLYNEQFF. CDR3 nucleotide sequence: TGTGCCAGCAGCTTAGGGACGGACGGACTAGGGGATTTATACAATGAGCAGTTCTTC.

This clone showed up many times. V and J are TRBV6-1 and TRBJ2-6; TRBD2 might be the D (5 bases). This CDR3 has 15 residues. V lost 2 bases and J lost 1, with 6 bases in between. The germline V gene encodes CDR1 MNHNS and CDR2 SASEGT. CDR3 coding DNA: TGTGCCAGCAGTGAACGGGATTCTGGGGCCAACGTCCTGACTTTC. Its translation: CASSERDSGANVLTF.

Regarding this clone: This likely comes from a read error, as the CDR3 has no conserved phenylalanine or tryptophan at its end. The DNA is omitted, as the CDR3 cannot be located on it reliably, and the CDR3 follows TCRdb's listing. The V gene is TRBV6-4, the J gene TRBJ1-2; the table's D gene call, TRBD1, was not cross checked with the DNA. Germline V gene lookup returns CDR1 MRHNA and CDR2 SNTAGT. Ends included, the CDR3 has 11 residues. CDR3 residues: CASSGDREFGI.

The V gene is TRBV5-4, the J gene TRBJ2-3, with 8 positions matching TRBD2. This CDR3 spans 16 amino acids. Germline assignment: CDR1 SGHNT and CDR2 YYREEE (reference sequence). V lost 0 bases and J lost 3; bases outside the gene matches: 6. CDR3 nucleotide sequence: TGTGCCAGCAGCTTGGGGGGGACTAGGAGTACAGATACGCAGTATTTT. Its protein product is CASSLGGTRSTDTQYF.

This clone was seen a few times. The chain recombines TRBV30 with TRBJ1-1; 8 bases align to TRBD1. Germline loops: CDR1 GTSNPN, CDR2 SVGIG (reference sequence). There are 13 residues in the CDR3. V was pared by 5 bases and J by 5 bases, with 7 bases of the junction left unmatched. The CDR3 region is CAWRQGKETEAFF. The CDR3 region has the DNA TGTGCCTGGCGACAGGGGAAAGAGACTGAAGCTTTCTTT.

The chain links TRBV30 to TRBJ1-2; tentatively, D is TRBD1 (6 bases). Trimming cost V 2 bases and J 4 bases, with 11 bases left between them. The CDR3 contains 13 residues. From germline, CDR1 is GTSNPN and CDR2 SVGIG (reference sequence). The CDR3 DNA is TGTGCCTGGAGTAGGGGACACCTCTATGGCTACACCTTC. Translating it yields CAWSRGHLYGYTF.

CDR3: CASSRQGAGTGELFF. In DNA form, the CDR3 reads TGTGCCAGCAGCCGACAGGGGGCCGGCACCGGGGAGCTGTTTTTT. This chain links TRBV5-4 with TRBJ2-2; 10 nucleotides match TRBD1. CDR1 and CDR2 (germline): SGHNT, YYREEE (reference sequence). CDR3 size: 15 residues. The J segment lost 4 bases and the V segment lost 4 bases, leaving 4 bases of the junction unmatched.

V gene TRBV6-1 combines with J gene TRBJ2-7, with TRBD2 matching 7 bases. V was pared by 2 bases and J by 4 bases, with 11 bases of the junction left unmatched. Germline V lookup: CDR1 MNHNS, CDR2 SASEGT. This CDR3 has 16 residues. Written as DNA, the CDR3 is TGTGCCAGCAGTGAACCAGGGAGCGGGAACGCGTACGAGCAGTACTTC. This encodes CASSEPGSGNAYEQYF.

This rearrangement joins TRBV2 to TRBJ1-3; D gene ambiguous. The CDR3 spans 15 residues. CDR1 is SNHLY, CDR2 FYNNEI, per germline. Between the trimmed V and J ends, which lost 0 bases and 0 bases, there was a span of 6 bases. The CDR3 DNA sequence: TGTGCCAGCAGTGAAGCGCGCGTCTCTGGAAACACCATATATTTT. Protein: CASSEARVSGNTIYF.